This TCR beta chain was obtained from a study of persistence of HIV-infected CD4 T cells. From germline, CDR1 is SEHNR and CDR2 FQNEAQ (reference sequence). The CDR3 sequence is 13 residues long. V lost 4 bases and J 4 bases, leaving 9 bases between the germline ends. The stimulus was an HIV-1 Gag 15-mer peptide pool, roughly 1 ug/peptide/mL. CD40L/CD69 double-negative CD45RO-high memory CD4+ T cells were collected. This clone was seen only a few times. The antigen remains undetermined. This was the immunoSEQ version 4 assay in survey mode. Assay used: immunoSEQ multiplex PCR; TCRdb lists only in-frame clones, some missing. Of approximately 34,000 clones detected, roughly four fifths appear once; the ten largest clones hold roughly 18%.

This sequence originates from an adult woman with HIV who was CMV-seropositive. Here the sequenced sample was CD4+ T cells sorted from PBMCs after approximately 20-hour stimulation, taken from a patient who received antiretroviral therapy. This chain joins TRBV7-9 and TRBJ2-3; no clear D gene. The CDR3 loop is CASSSPASDTQYF. The CDR3 DNA is TGTGCCAGCAGCTCCCCAGCGTCAGATACGCAGTATTTT.